The next 26 T cell receptor beta chains were all read from a single sample in a study of T cell clonality in common variable immunodeficiency. Study outcomes and limitations: Common variable immunodeficiency TCR beta sequences reportedly had fewer deletions and N-nucleotide insertions.

Their cognate antigens are unknown. The table came from immunoSEQ multiplex PCR; TCRdb's copy has only in-frame clones and leaves some out. The repertoire yields over 30,000 clones, none seen only once; the top ten contain under 30%. The sample comprised peripheral blood mononuclear cells. The receptor source for this set is a human donor with common variable immunodeficiency.

This clone was counted at least ten times. The missing CDR3 end, 3 residues past where the read stops, is filled in from the germline J gene. The V call is TRBV20-1, the J call TRBJ2-1, with TRBD2 identical over 9 bases. The V gene's germline CDR1 is DFQATT and CDR2 SNEGSKA (reference sequence). V lost 0 bases to trimming and J lost 7 bases; unmatched junction nucleotides: 7. The CDR3 totals 15 residues. The CDR3: CSARDHLAGINEQFF. CDR3 DNA, as far as it was read: TGCAGTGCTAGAGATCACCTAGCGGGAATAAATGAG.

This clone showed up many times. The sequence runs out 3 residues before the end of the CDR3; the remainder is reconstructed from the germline J gene. The V call is TRBV7-3, the J call TRBJ2-2; 9 bases align to TRBD2. The CDR3 spans 16 residues. CDR1 is SGHTA and CDR2 is FQGTGA in the germline V gene. CDR3 region: CASSLSVASGMKKLFF. CDR3 DNA (partial): TGTGCCAGCAGCTTAAGTGTGGCTAGCGGGATGAAAAAG.

The sample holds many counts of this clone. The CDR3 end falls 3 residues outside the read, so it is completed with the germline J gene. The V and J genes are TRBV19 and TRBJ2-7; 7 nucleotides match TRBD1. Trimming at V came to 5 bases and at J to 1 base, leaving 8 bases not matched to a gene. Germline assignment: CDR1 LNHDA and CDR2 SQIVND (reference sequence). The CDR3 totals 15 residues. The CDR3 DNA, read in part, is TGTGCCAGTAGTCCGCGGACAGGTTCTTCCTACGAG. This gives the protein CASSPRTGSSYE. The CDR3, in full, reads CASSPRTGSSYEQYF.

In this sample, this clone turned up many times. The read halts 3 residues ahead of the CDR3 end, with the missing end drawn from the germline J gene. This chain links TRBV30 with TRBJ2-7, with 11 nucleotides matching TRBD1. The length of the CDR3 is 14 residues. The ends lost 5 bases at V and 5 bases at J; junction bases unmatched: 8. The V gene's germline CDR1 is GTSNPN and CDR2 SVGIG (reference sequence). The sequenced CDR3 bases are TGTGCCTGGGCGTCGGGACAGGGGGGCAACGAG. Its translation: CAWASGQGGNE. The entire CDR3 is CAWASGQGGNEQYF.

This clone was detected many times. The read ends 3 residues shy of where the CDR3 ends; the end is completed using the germline J gene. This chain links TRBV30 with TRBJ2-3; 7 bases are shared with TRBD2. After removal of 2 bases from V and 6 bases from J, the junction contained 11 bases not matched to a gene. Germline assignment: CDR1 GTSNPN and CDR2 SVGIG (reference sequence). The CDR3 runs 15 residues. Partial CDR3 DNA: TGTGCCTGGAGTTATACCGGGACTATTGCGGATACG. Translated, it gives CAWSYTGTIADT. The entire CDR3 protein is CAWSYTGTIADTQYF.

This clone appeared many times. The CDR3 goes on 3 residues after the read ends, and that part is filled in from the germline J gene. The chain couples TRBV11-2 to TRBJ1-3; 9 bases fit TRBD1. CDR1 and CDR2 from the germline V gene are SGHAT and FQNNGV. V shed 5 bases, J shed 3 bases, and the junction held 5 bases outside the gene matches. The CDR3 spans 15 residues. The CDR3 reads CASSVTGGFGNTIYF. The sequenced part of the CDR3 DNA is TGTGCCAGCAGCGTTACAGGGGGCTTTGGAAACACC.

This clone has a count of ten or more. The CDR3 end is not reached by the read, which stops 3 residues before it; the germline J gene fills it in. This rearrangement joins TRBV30 to TRBJ2-3; 9 bases are shared with TRBD2. Germline assignment: CDR1 GTSNPN and CDR2 SVGIG (reference sequence). V shed 2 bases, J shed 4 bases, and the junction held 4 bases outside the gene matches. This CDR3 has 14 residues. CDR3 DNA (partial): TGTGCCTGGAGTAGTTTAGCGGGAGCAGATACG. Translation gives CAWSSLAGADT. The CDR3, in full, reads CAWSSLAGADTQYF.

For this clone: Read sequence stops 3 residues before the CDR3 end, and the germline J gene provides the missing end. V gene TRBV7-9 combines with J gene TRBJ1-2; D uncertain. The CDR3 is 13 residues long. CDR1 is SEHNR and CDR2 is FQNEAQ in the germline V gene (reference sequence). The CDR3 protein is CASSSTPGSGYTF. The CDR3 bases that were read are TGTGCCAGCAGCTCTACCCCAGGATCCGGC.

The table lists this clone with many counts. The read terminates 3 residues before the CDR3 end, so the remaining end is supplied by the germline J gene. This sequence joins TRBV6-2 or TRBV6-3 and TRBJ2-3, with D perhaps matching TRBD2 (6 bases). Trimming stripped 4 bases from V and 0 bases from J, with 8 bases between. Germline V CDR1 and CDR2: MNHEY, SVGEGT. The CDR3 loop spans 14 amino acids. CDR3 sequence reads: CASSFLASTDTQYF. Partial CDR3 DNA: TGTGCCAGCAGTTTTCTAGCGAGCACAGATACG.

A remark on this clone: The read ends 3 residues before the CDR3 terminus; that terminus is restored from the germline J gene. V and J are TRBV20-1 and TRBJ2-5; 8 bases are shared with TRBD2. The V gene's germline CDR1 is DFQATT and CDR2 SNEGSKA (reference sequence). The CDR3 consists of 16 residues. After removal of 1 base from V and 4 bases from J, the junction contained 11 bases not matched to a gene. CDR3 residues: CSARVAGYSGGETQYF. CDR3 DNA, as far as it was read: TGCAGTGCTAGAGTAGCGGGATACTCCGGGGGAGAGACC.

Comments on this clone: The read comes to an end 3 residues before the CDR3 does, leaving the germline J gene to fill in the end. V gene TRBV7-9 combines with J gene TRBJ2-5, with 10 bases fitting TRBD2. CDR1 SEHNR and CDR2 FQNEAQ come from the germline V gene (reference sequence). The trim removed 1 base at V and 3 bases at J, leaving 2 bases unmatched. The CDR3 covers 15 residues. Partial CDR3 DNA: TGTGCCAGCAGCTTAGTTGGACTAGCGGAAGAGACC. Its translation is CASSLVGLAEET. The CDR3 as a whole reads CASSLVGLAEETQYF.

Comment on this clone: Sequencing ends 3 residues short of the CDR3 end; the germline J gene provides the rest. This chain joins TRBV7-9 and TRBJ2-7, with 8 bases aligning to TRBD1. From germline, CDR1 is SEHNR and CDR2 FQNEAQ (reference sequence). V dropped 1 base and J dropped 4; count of bases not matched to a gene: 6. This CDR3 region has 15 residues. The sequenced CDR3 bases are TGTGCCAGCAGCTTAGGACAGGGGATAAAGTACGAG. Amino acid sequence: CASSLGQGIKYE. The CDR3 in its entirety is CASSLGQGIKYEQYF.

As regards this clone: At one end, the junction sequence differs from germline, possibly due to a read error. The CDR3 end falls 3 residues outside the read, so it is completed with the germline J gene. The genes are TRBV7-9 and TRBJ1-2, with D possibly being TRBD1 (5 bases). Germline loops: CDR1 SEHNR, CDR2 FQNEAQ (reference sequence). The CDR3 has 15 amino acids. The DNA read from the CDR3 is TGTGCCAACAGCGGCCGGGACTGGGGGAACTATGGC. Protein sequence: CANSGRDWGNYG. The entire CDR3 protein reads CANSGRDWGNYGYTF. Full variable domain (missing parts from reference TRBV7-9 and TRBJ1-2): DTGVSQNPRHKITKRGQNVTFRCDPISEHNRLYWYRQTLGQGPEFLTYFQNEAQLEKSRLLSDRFSAERPKGSFSTLEIQRTEQGDSAMYLCANSGRDWGNYGYTFGSGTRLTVV.

This clone was seen ten or more times. The read terminates 3 residues before the CDR3 end, so the remaining end is supplied by the germline J gene. The gene calls are TRBV20-1 and TRBJ1-2; weak D call: TRBD1 (6 bases). This CDR3 is built from 12 residues. Per the germline V gene, CDR1 is DFQATT and CDR2 is SNEGSKA (reference sequence). The CDR3 protein is CSARETGLGYTF. CDR3 bases read: TGCAGTGCTAGAGAAACAGGGTTGGGC.

The part of the CDR3 DNA that was read is TGTGCCAGCTCACCACGAGACAGGAAGAATGAG. It is translated as CASSPRDRKNE. The CDR3, in full, reads CASSPRDRKNEQFF. The chain combines TRBV18 with TRBJ2-1, with D perhaps matching TRBD1 (6 bases). The read ends 3 residues before the CDR3 terminus; that terminus is restored from the germline J gene. The CDR3 loop spans 14 amino acids. V lost 1 base and J lost 7, with 11 bases in between. Germline-derived CDR1 and CDR2 are KGHSH and LQKENI.

This clone was recorded at least ten times. The CDR3 is cut off 3 residues early in the read; its end comes from the germline J gene. The genes are TRBV10-1 and TRBJ2-7; 14 nucleotides agree with TRBD2. With V trimmed by 7 bases and J by 2 bases, 13 bases remained unmatched. Germline V gene lookup returns CDR1 WNHNN and CDR2 SYGVQD (reference sequence). The CDR3 contains 18 residues. CDR3 bases read: TGCGCCAGCACTAGACCGACTAGCGGGAGGGCCGAAACCTACGAG. It yields the protein CASTRPTSGRAETYE. The full CDR3 is CASTRPTSGRAETYEQYF.

This clone was detected ten times or more. The read falls 3 residues short of the CDR3 end, and the missing part is taken from the germline J gene. The chain has TRBV20-1 and TRBJ1-4; 7 bases map to TRBD1. Trimming at V came to 5 bases and at J to 8 bases, leaving 11 bases not matched to a gene. This CDR3 comprises 14 residues. CDR1 is DFQATT, CDR2 SNEGSKA, per germline (reference sequence). CDR3 DNA (partial): TGCAGTGCTGTAGAGACAGGGTGGGAGGAAAAA. It is translated as CSAVETGWEEK. The whole CDR3 sequence reads CSAVETGWEEKLFF.

This clone was counted a few times. The read is 3 residues too short to cover the CDR3 end, so that end is filled in from the germline J gene. The rearrangement links TRBV13 to TRBJ2-5; the D is unclear. This CDR3 contains 13 residues. Germline values: CDR1 PRHDT, CDR2 FYEKMQ (reference sequence). Trimming left V 5 bases short and J 1 base short, with 8 bases between. CDR3 protein: CASSPSSQETQYF. The sequenced CDR3 bases are TGTGCCAGCAGCCCGTCGTCCCAAGAGACC.

This clone has a handful of counts. Sequencing ends 3 residues short of the CDR3 end; the germline J gene provides the rest. This sequence joins TRBV19 and TRBJ1-5, with TRBD1 matching over 9 bases. The V gene end was trimmed by 5 bases and the J gene end by 5 bases; junction bases not matched to a gene: 4. CDR1 and CDR2 (germline): LNHDA, SQIVND (reference sequence). The CDR3 has 14 residues. CDR3 loop: CASSHGQGHQPQHF. The CDR3 bases that were read are TGTGCCAGTAGTCACGGACAGGGGCATCAGCCC.

This clone was recorded a few times. The read halts 3 residues ahead of the CDR3 end, with the missing end drawn from the germline J gene. This chain joins TRBV30 and TRBJ2-5, with TRBD2 matching 8 bases. V trimming: 1 base; J trimming: 5 bases; junction bases outside the gene matches: 6. The germline V gene encodes CDR1 GTSNPN and CDR2 SVGIG (reference sequence). The CDR3 totals 14 residues. The sequenced part of the CDR3 DNA is TGTGCCTGGAGTGGGTGGACTAGCTGGGAGACC. It is translated as CAWSGWTSWET. The whole CDR3 sequence reads CAWSGWTSWETQYF.

Points on this clone: One end of the junction is discordant with germline, which a read error may explain. The read stops 3 residues short of the end of the CDR3; the missing end is completed from the germline J gene. The chain joins TRBV7-3 to TRBJ2-7; D remains ambiguous. Germline CDR1 SGHTA, CDR2 FQGTGA. The CDR3 runs 10 residues. The CDR3 loop reads CSSSPYEQYF. The CDR3 bases that were read are TGTTCCAGCAGCCCTTACGAG.

The sample holds a few counts of this clone. With the read ending 3 residues before the CDR3 end, the germline J gene is used to fill in that end. The J gene is TRBJ2-3, the V gene TRBV2, with 8 bases matching TRBD1. V shed 3 bases and J 0 bases; nucleotides not matched to a gene: 8. The CDR3 is 17 amino acids. The germline V gene encodes CDR1 SNHLY and CDR2 FYNNEI. Here the CDR3 reads CASSDLLTGVSTDTQYF. CDR3 DNA, as far as it was read: TGTGCCAGCAGTGACCTTCTGACAGGGGTCAGCACAGATACG.

This clone turned up a few times. CDR3 protein: CASRGQYSGNTIYF. Partial CDR3 DNA: TGTGCCAGCAGGGGACAGTACTCTGGAAACACC. This sequence joins TRBV2 and TRBJ1-3, with 7 bases fitting TRBD1. The read gets to within 3 residues of the CDR3 end, and the germline J gene fills in the rest. The CDR3 totals 14 residues. J lost 0 bases, V lost 6 bases, and 2 bases had no gene match. Germline CDR1 SNHLY, CDR2 FYNNEI.

Many counts were recorded for this clone. The CDR3 end falls 3 residues outside the read, so it is completed with the germline J gene. V usage is TRBV18 and J usage is TRBJ2-7, with D perhaps TRBD1 (6 bases). Germline values: CDR1 KGHSH, CDR2 LQKENI. CDR3 length: 14 amino acids. Trimming cost V 4 bases and J 0 bases, with 10 bases left between them. The CDR3 sequence is CASSLGQNSYEQYF. The sequenced part of the CDR3 DNA is TGTGCCAGCTCACTAGGACAGAACTCCTACGAG.

A note on this clone: The read is 3 residues too short to cover the CDR3 end, so that end is filled in from the germline J gene. This chain connects TRBV29-1 to TRBJ1-2, with D possibly matching TRBD1 (5 bases). Germline V CDR1 and CDR2: SQVTM, ANQGSEA. The CDR3 has 15 residues. Trimming left V 1 base short and J 3 bases short, with 15 bases between. This chain's CDR3 is CSVEGGGKRDYGYTF. CDR3 DNA (partial): TGCAGCGTTGAAGGGGGGGGGAAGCGGGACTATGGC.

This clone was seen ten or more times. With the read ending 3 residues before the CDR3 end, the germline J gene is used to fill in that end. The chain is built from TRBV19 and TRBJ2-5; TRBD2 matches 13 bases. CDR1 and CDR2 from the germline V gene are LNHDA and SQIVND (reference sequence). The CDR3 sequence is 16 residues long. J lost 5 bases, V lost 1 base, and 4 bases had no gene match. CDR3: CASSIGLAGGRETQYF. The CDR3 DNA, read in part, is TGTGCCAGTAGTATAGGACTAGCGGGGGGCAGGGAGACC.